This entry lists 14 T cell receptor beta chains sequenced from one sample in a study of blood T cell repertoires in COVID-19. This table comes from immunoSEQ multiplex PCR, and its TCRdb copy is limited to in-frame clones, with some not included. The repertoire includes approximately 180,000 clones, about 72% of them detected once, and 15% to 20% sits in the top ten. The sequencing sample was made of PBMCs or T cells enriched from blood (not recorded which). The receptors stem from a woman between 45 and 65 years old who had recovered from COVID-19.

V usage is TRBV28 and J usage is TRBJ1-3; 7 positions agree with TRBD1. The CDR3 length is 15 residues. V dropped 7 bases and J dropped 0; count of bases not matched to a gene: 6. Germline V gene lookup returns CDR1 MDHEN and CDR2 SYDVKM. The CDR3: CASTTGTSSGNTIYF. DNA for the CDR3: TGTGCCAGCACGACAGGGACAAGCTCTGGAAACACCATATATTTT.

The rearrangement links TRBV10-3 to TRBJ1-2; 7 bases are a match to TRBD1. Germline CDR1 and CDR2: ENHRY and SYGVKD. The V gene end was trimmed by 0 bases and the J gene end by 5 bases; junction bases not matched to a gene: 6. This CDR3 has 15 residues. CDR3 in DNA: TGTGCCATCAGTGAGTCGACAGGGACCGAGTATGGCTACACCTTC. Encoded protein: CAISESTGTEYGYTF.

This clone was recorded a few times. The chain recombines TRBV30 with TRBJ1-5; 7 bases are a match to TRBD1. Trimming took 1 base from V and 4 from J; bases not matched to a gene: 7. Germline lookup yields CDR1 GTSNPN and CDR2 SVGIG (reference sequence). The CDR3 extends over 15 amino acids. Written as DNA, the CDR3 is TGTGCCTGGAGTGGAGGGGACAGCCAGAATCAGCCCCAGCATTTT. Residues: CAWSGGDSQNQPQHF.

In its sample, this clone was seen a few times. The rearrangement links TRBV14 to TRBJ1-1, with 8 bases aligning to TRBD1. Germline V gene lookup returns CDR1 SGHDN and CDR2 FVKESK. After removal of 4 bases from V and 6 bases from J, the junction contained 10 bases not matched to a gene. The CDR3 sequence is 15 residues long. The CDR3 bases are TGTGCCAGCAGCCCCCCGACAGGGGTTGGATCTGAAGCTTTCTTT. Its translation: CASSPPTGVGSEAFF.

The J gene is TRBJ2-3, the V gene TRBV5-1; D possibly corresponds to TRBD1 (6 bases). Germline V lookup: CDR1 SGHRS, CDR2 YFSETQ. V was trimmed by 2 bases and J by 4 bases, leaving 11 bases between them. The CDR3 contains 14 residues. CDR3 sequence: CASSFVQGSDTQYF. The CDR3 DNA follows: TGCGCCAGCAGCTTTGTACAGGGCTCAGATACGCAGTATTTT.

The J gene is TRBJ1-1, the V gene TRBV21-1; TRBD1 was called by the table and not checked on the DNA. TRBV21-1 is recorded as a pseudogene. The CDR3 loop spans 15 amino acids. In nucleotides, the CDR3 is TGTGCCAGCAGCAGGGCAGGGGGCATGAACACTGAAGCTTTCTTT. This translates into CASSRAGGMNTEAFF.

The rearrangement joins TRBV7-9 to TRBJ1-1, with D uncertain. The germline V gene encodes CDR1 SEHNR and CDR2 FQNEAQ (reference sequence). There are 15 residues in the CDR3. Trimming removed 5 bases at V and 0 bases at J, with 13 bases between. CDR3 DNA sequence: TGTGCCAGCAGCCGTGGAACGGGGATGAACACTGAAGCTTTCTTT. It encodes CASSRGTGMNTEAFF.

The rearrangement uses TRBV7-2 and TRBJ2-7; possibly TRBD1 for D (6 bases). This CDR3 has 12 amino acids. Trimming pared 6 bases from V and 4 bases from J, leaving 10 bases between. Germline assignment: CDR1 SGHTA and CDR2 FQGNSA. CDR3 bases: TGTGCCAGCAGAGACAGGTTTTACGAGCAGTACTTC. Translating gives CASRDRFYEQYF.

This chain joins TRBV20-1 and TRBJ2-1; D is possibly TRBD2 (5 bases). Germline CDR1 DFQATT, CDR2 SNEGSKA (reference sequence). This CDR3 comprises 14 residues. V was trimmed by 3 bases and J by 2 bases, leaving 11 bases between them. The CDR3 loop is CSASSLATYNEQFF. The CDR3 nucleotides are TGCAGTGCTAGTTCGCTAGCAACCTACAATGAGCAGTTCTTC.

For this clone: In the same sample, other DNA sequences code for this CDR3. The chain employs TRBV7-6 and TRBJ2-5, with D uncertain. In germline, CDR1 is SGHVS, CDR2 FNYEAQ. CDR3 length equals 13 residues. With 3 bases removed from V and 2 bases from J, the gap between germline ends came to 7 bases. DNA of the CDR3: TGTGCCAGCAGCTTGGGCTCACAAGAGACCCAGTACTTC. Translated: CASSLGSQETQYF. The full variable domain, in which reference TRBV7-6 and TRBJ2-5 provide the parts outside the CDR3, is GAGVSQSPRYKVTKRGQDVALRCDPISGHVSLYWYRQALGQGPEFLTYFNYEAQQDKSGLPNDRFSAERPEGSISTLTIQRTEQRDSAMYRCASSLGSQETQYFGPGTRLLVL.

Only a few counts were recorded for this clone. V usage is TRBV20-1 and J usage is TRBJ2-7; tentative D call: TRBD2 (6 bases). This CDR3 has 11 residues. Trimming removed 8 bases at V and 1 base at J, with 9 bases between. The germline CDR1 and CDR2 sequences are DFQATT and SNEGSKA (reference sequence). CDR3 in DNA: TGCAGTCCAGGGACTTCCTACGAGCAGTACTTC. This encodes CSPGTSYEQYF.

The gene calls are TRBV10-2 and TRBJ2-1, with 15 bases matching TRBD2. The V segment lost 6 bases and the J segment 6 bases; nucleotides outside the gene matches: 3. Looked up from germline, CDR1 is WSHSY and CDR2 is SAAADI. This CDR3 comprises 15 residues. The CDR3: CASRGGLAGGNEQFF. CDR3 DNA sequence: TGCGCCAGCAGAGGGGGACTAGCGGGAGGCAATGAGCAGTTCTTC.

This CDR3 reads CASRRTGGENQPQHF. Written as DNA, the CDR3 is TGTGCCAGCAGGAGGACAGGGGGCGAGAATCAGCCCCAGCATTTT. The chain recombines TRBV2 with TRBJ1-5, with 11 bases lining up with TRBD1. Germline V gene lookup returns CDR1 SNHLY and CDR2 FYNNEI. Trimming at V came to 6 bases and at J to 4 bases, leaving 5 bases not matched to a gene. This CDR3 comprises 15 residues.

This CDR3 is CATEGGNSGTETQYF. The CDR3 DNA reads TGTGCCACCGAGGGGGGGAATAGCGGGACAGAGACCCAGTACTTC. The chain uses TRBV24-1 and TRBJ2-5; 8 nucleotides line up with TRBD2. Trimming cost V 9 bases and J 4 bases; bases outside gene matches: 12. There are 15 residues in the CDR3. Germline V gives CDR1 KGHDR, CDR2 SFDVKD.